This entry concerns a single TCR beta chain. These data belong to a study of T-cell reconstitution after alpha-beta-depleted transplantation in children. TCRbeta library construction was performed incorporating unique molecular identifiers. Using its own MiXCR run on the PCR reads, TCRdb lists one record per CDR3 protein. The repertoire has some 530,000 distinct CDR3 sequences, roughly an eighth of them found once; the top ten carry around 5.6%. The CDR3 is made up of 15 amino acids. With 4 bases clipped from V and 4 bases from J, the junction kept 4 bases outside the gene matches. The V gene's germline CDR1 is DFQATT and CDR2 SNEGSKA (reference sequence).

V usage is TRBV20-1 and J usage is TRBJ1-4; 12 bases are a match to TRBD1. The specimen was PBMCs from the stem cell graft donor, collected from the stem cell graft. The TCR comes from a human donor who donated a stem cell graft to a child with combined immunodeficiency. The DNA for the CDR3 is TGCAGTGCTATGGGACAGGGGGCGGTTAATGAAAAACTGTTTTTT. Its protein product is CSAMGQGAVNEKLFF.